The clone carrying this T cell receptor beta chain has a handful of counts. Antigen: not known. The CDR3 totals 13 residues. Looked up from germline, CDR1 is LNHDA and CDR2 is SQIVND (reference sequence). V lost 6 bases, J lost 9 bases, and 7 bases stayed unmatched. The entry originates in a study of vaccination and CD4 T cells after COVID-19. About the study: Convalescent patients had positive nasal swab PCR results for SARS-CoV-2. Disease was mild in some 10 and severe in one. Participants were vaccinated with two doses, given as either BNT162b2 or mRNA-1273 vaccine.

Points from the study as a whole: Nearly all convalescent vaccine-specific clones, 304 of 307, recognized only SARS-CoV-2 spike.

In TCRdb, the PCR reads were re-called with MiXCR into one record per CDR3 protein. Found here are some 18,000 distinct CDR3 sequences, about 62% of them singletons; the top ten hold approximately 0.97%. The chain uses TRBV19 and TRBJ2-4; 8 bases are a match to TRBD2. The material was CD4+ T cells from blood, obtained before SARS-CoV-2 vaccination. The receptor was derived from a human donor who had recovered from COVID-19. The CDR3 bases are TGTGCCAGTAGCGAGGGACTAGATGGCATTCAGTACTTC. Its protein product is CASSEGLDGIQYF.